This TCR beta chain was documented in a study of T cell changes during pregnancy in multiple sclerosis. The V gene lost 7 bases and the J gene lost 2 bases, with 21 bases spanning the gap. The CDR3 sequence is 15 residues long. CDR1 is SQVTM and CDR2 is ANQGSEA in the germline V gene. The table came from immunoSEQ multiplex PCR; TCRdb's copy has only in-frame clones and leaves some out. The sample has some 17,000 clones, 80% to 85% seen once; the top ten hold 15% to 20%. The clonotype was recovered from a female donor in good health, enrolled as a control in a pregnancy study. The chain carries TRBV29-1 and TRBJ2-7, with D maybe TRBD2 (6 bases). The sequences come from CD8+ T cells from peripheral blood mononuclear cells, collected in the third trimester of pregnancy. DNA for the CDR3: TGCAGCGCGGTGGGTCATGGGCGGGGCACCTACGAGCAGTACTTC. It specifies CSAVGHGRGTYEQYF.